This TCR beta chain was captured in a study of blood T cell repertoires in COVID-19. This CDR3 comprises 13 residues. The V gene end was trimmed by 4 bases and the J gene end by 8 bases; junction bases not matched to a gene: 6. Germline V gene data show CDR1 as SGHDT and CDR2 as YYEEEE. Generated by immunoSEQ multiplex PCR, the TCRdb table keeps only in-frame clones and is missing some. The table records 300,000 or so clones, approximately 86% of them present only once. The rearrangement links TRBV5-6 to TRBJ1-2, with TRBD1 matching 9 bases. Specimen: peripheral blood. The clonotype comes from a woman aged 45-60 years with active or convalescent COVID-19. As DNA, the CDR3 is TGTGCCAGCAGCGTAGACAGGGGGTTCGGCTACACCTTC. Amino acids: CASSVDRGFGYTF.